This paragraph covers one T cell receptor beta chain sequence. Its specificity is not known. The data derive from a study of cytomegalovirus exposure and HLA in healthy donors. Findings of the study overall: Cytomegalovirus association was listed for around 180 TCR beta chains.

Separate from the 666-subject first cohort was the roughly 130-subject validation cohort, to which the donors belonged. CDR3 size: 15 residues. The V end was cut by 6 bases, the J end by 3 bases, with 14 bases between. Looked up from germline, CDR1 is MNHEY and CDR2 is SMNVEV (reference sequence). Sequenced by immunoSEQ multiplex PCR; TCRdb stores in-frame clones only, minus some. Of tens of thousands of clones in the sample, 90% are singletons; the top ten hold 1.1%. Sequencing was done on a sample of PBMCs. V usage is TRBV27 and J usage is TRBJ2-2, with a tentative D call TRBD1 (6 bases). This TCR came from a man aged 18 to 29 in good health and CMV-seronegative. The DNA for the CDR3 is TGTGCCAGCAGCCTCAGGGGATTGGACACCGGGGAGCTGTTTTTT. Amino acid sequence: CASSLRGLDTGELFF.